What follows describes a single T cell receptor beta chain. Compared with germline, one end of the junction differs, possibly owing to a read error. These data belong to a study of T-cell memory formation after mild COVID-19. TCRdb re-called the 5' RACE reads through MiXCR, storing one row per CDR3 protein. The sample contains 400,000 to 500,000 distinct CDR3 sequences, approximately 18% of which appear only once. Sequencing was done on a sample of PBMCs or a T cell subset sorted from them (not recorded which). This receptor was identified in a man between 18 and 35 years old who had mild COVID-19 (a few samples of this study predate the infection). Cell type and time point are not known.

CDR3 bases: TGTGCTAGCAGCTCTAGAGGGGGCACCGGGGAGCTGTTTTTT. It translates to CASSSRGGTGELFF. The rearrangement joins TRBV7-7 to TRBJ2-2, with D maybe TRBD1 (6 bases). The CDR3 runs 14 residues. CDR1 is SSHAT, CDR2 FNYEAQ, per germline (reference sequence).